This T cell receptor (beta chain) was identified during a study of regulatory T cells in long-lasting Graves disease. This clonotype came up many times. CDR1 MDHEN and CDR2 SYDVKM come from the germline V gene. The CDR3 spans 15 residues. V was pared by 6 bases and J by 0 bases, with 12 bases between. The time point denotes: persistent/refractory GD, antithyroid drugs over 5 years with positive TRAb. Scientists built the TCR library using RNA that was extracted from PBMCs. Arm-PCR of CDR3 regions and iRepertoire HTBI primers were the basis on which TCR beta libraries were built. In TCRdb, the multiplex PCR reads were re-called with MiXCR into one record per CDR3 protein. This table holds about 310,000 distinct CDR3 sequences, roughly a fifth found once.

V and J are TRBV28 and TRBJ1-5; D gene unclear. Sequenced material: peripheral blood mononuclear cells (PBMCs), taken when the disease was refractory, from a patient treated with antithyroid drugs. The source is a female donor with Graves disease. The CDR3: CASSSSRYSNQPQHF. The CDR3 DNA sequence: TGTGCCAGCAGCTCGTCAAGGTATAGCAATCAGCCCCAGCATTTT.